Listed here are 31 T cell receptor beta chains from one sample, sequenced in a study of radiotherapy plus CTLA-4 blockade in lung cancer. Here immunoSEQ multiplex PCR was the method, and the copy in TCRdb shows in-frame clones only, minus some. The sample contains about 49,000 clones, roughly 84% of which appear only once. The sample consisted of peripheral blood, taken from a patient treated with radiotherapy plus ipilimumab. All receptors come from a human donor with non-small cell lung cancer whose response to radiotherapy plus ipilimumab could not be evaluated.

This clone turned up a few times. This chain joins TRBV7-2 and TRBJ2-7; 8 bases agree with TRBD2. Germline assignment: CDR1 SGHTA and CDR2 FQGNSA. Trimming at V came to 2 bases and at J to 0 bases, leaving 6 bases not matched to a gene. The CDR3 has 16 residues. The CDR3 sequence: CASSLRGGGSSYEQYF. The CDR3 DNA reads TGTGCCAGCAGCTTACGTGGCGGGGGGAGCTCCTACGAGCAGTACTTC.

V gene TRBV25-1 combines with J gene TRBJ2-7; D is unresolved. From germline, CDR1 is MGHDK and CDR2 SYGVNS. CDR3 size: 13 residues. V lost 0 bases and J 2 bases, leaving 5 bases between the germline ends. The CDR3 DNA follows: TGTGCCAGCAGTGAATACAGAACCTACGAGCAGTACTTC. This encodes CASSEYRTYEQYF.

The CDR3 loop reads CASSGLEITDTQYF. In DNA form, the CDR3 reads TGTGCCAGCTCGGGGCTAGAAATCACAGATACGCAGTATTTT. The chain combines TRBV18 with TRBJ2-3; possibly TRBD1 for D (5 bases). Deletions cut 6 bases from V and 2 bases from J, with 12 bases between. The CDR3 has 14 residues. Per the germline V gene, CDR1 is KGHSH and CDR2 is LQKENI.

A note on this clone: This sample also contains other DNA sequences that code for the same CDR3. The chain is built from TRBV14 and TRBJ2-1; 9 nucleotides line up with TRBD2. V shed 4 bases and J 13 bases; nucleotides not matched to a gene: 8. The CDR3 length is 13 residues. Germline CDR1 and CDR2: SGHDN and FVKESK. CDR3 nucleotides: TGTGCCAGCAGCCCCGGACTAGCGCGCGTACAGTTCTTC. Translation gives CASSPGLARVQFF.

This clone came up a few times. The chain carries TRBV27 and TRBJ1-2; possibly TRBD1 for D (5 bases). Germline values: CDR1 MNHEY, CDR2 SMNVEV (reference sequence). This CDR3 contains 15 residues. V lost 5 bases and J lost 6, with 19 bases in between. CDR3 sequence (DNA): TGTGCCAGCAGTACCCGATGGGGGGATGGAAATGGCTACACCTTC. The encoded protein is CASSTRWGDGNGYTF.

This rearrangement joins TRBV30 to TRBJ2-5, with TRBD2 matching over 9 bases. The end of the DNA fits TRBJ2-7 better, so the J call may be wrong. CDR1 and CDR2 (germline): GTSNPN, SVGIG (reference sequence). CDR3 size: 13 residues. In DNA form, the CDR3 reads TGTGCCTGGTCCAAAGCGGGAGGCTACGAGCAGTACTTC. Translation gives CAWSKAGGYEQYF.

This rearrangement joins TRBV27 to TRBJ2-7; TRBD2 aligns across 7 bases. V was pared by 7 bases and J by 5 bases, with 2 bases of the junction left unmatched. Germline CDR1 and CDR2: MNHEY and SMNVEV (reference sequence). The CDR3 runs to 11 residues. CDR3 loop: CASKRGHEQYF. The CDR3 bases are TGTGCCAGCAAGCGGGGCCACGAGCAGTACTTC.

This rearrangement joins TRBV21-1 to TRBJ1-1; the table's D call TRBD1 went unverified against the DNA. TRBV21-1 is flagged as a pseudogene. This CDR3 is built from 15 residues. CDR3 loop: CASSRRQGPNSEAFF. In DNA form, the CDR3 reads TGTGCCAGCAGCCGACGACAGGGGCCAAATTCTGAAGCTTTCTTT.

This chain uses TRBV7-2 with TRBJ1-1; 7 bases match TRBD1. This CDR3 comprises 14 residues. V trimming: 3 bases; J trimming: 3 bases; junction bases outside the gene matches: 4. Looked up from germline, CDR1 is SGHTA and CDR2 is FQGNSA. The CDR3 region is CASSFGQAHTEAFF. In DNA form, the CDR3 reads TGTGCCAGCAGCTTCGGACAGGCCCACACTGAAGCTTTCTTT.

The V and J genes are TRBV7-2 and TRBJ2-1; the match to TRBD2 covers 11 bases. V trimming: 3 bases; J trimming: 10 bases; junction bases outside the gene matches: 5. This CDR3 is built from 14 residues. Looked up from germline, CDR1 is SGHTA and CDR2 is FQGNSA. The CDR3 spells CASSFFSGRDEQFF. The CDR3 DNA follows: TGTGCCAGCAGCTTCTTTAGCGGGAGGGACGAGCAGTTCTTC.

The rearrangement joins TRBV28 to TRBJ2-2; the D gene is possibly TRBD1 (6 bases). V was shortened by 7 bases and J by 2 bases, with 14 bases between the two germline ends. Germline CDR1 MDHEN, CDR2 SYDVKM. The CDR3 is 15 amino acids. CDR3 in DNA: TGTGCCAGCACCACATCGGGACATAACACCGGGGAGCTGTTTTTT. Encoded protein: CASTTSGHNTGELFF.

The genes are TRBV28 and TRBJ1-5; 10 positions agree with TRBD1. The CDR3 has 16 residues. The V gene's germline CDR1 is MDHEN and CDR2 SYDVKM. J gave up 5 bases and V 4 bases, and 8 bases lay outside the gene matches. CDR3 nucleotides: TGTGCCAGCAGTTCCTTGGGACAGGGGCAATATCAGCCCCAGCATTTT. Protein: CASSSLGQGQYQPQHF.

The chain employs TRBV19 and TRBJ1-1; D is unclear. This CDR3 has 13 amino acids. V was cut by 6 bases and J by 4 bases, with 12 bases left in between. Looked up from germline, CDR1 is LNHDA and CDR2 is SQIVND (reference sequence). CDR3 amino acids: CASRPSISTEAFF. DNA for the CDR3: TGTGCCAGTAGACCTAGCATCAGCACTGAAGCTTTCTTT.

This clone was seen a single time. The gene calls are TRBV27 and TRBJ2-7; D not certain. This CDR3 comprises 14 residues. Germline assignment: CDR1 MNHEY and CDR2 SMNVEV (reference sequence). V lost 0 bases, J lost 1 base, and 7 bases lay in between. The CDR3 region is CASSLSPGSYEQYF. CDR3 nucleotides: TGTGCCAGCAGTTTATCCCCGGGTTCCTACGAGCAGTACTTC.

V and J are TRBV9 and TRBJ2-1, with a possible D match to TRBD2 (6 bases). This CDR3 has 16 residues. Trimming removed 4 bases from V and 4 bases from J, with 18 bases in between. Germline V gene lookup returns CDR1 SGDLS and CDR2 YYNGEE. The CDR3 loop reads CASSPGDGSVYNEQFF. For the CDR3, the DNA is TGTGCCAGCAGCCCGGGGGACGGGAGTGTGTACAATGAGCAGTTCTTC.

The chain couples TRBV7-2 to TRBJ2-7, with D perhaps matching TRBD2 (6 bases). The CDR3 has 18 amino acids. V was pared by 1 base and J by 0 bases, with 19 bases between. Germline V lookup: CDR1 SGHTA, CDR2 FQGNSA. CDR3 amino acids: CASSLEAMNGGSSYEQYF. The DNA for the CDR3 is TGTGCCAGCAGCTTAGAAGCTATGAACGGGGGAAGCTCCTACGAGCAGTACTTC.

In DNA, the CDR3 is TGTGCCAGCAGTGACCCTAGCGGGGAGGGAAAAGAGACCCAGTACTTC. It codes for CASSDPSGEGKETQYF. The chain recombines TRBV2 with TRBJ2-5; 9 nucleotides agree with TRBD2. The V gene end was trimmed by 3 bases and the J gene end by 3 bases; junction bases not matched to a gene: 8. CDR1 is SNHLY and CDR2 is FYNNEI in the germline V gene. CDR3 length equals 16 residues.

DNA of the CDR3: TGTGCCAGCAGTCCTAGCGGGAGGGTAACCTACAATGAGCAGTTCTTC. Its translation is CASSPSGRVTYNEQFF. The gene calls are TRBV7-3 and TRBJ2-1; 12 positions agree with TRBD2. Per the germline V gene, CDR1 is SGHTA and CDR2 is FQGTGA. Trimming removed 6 bases from V and 2 bases from J; junction bases left unmatched: 5. The CDR3 runs 16 residues. The full variable domain, its missing parts supplied by reference TRBV7-3 and TRBJ2-1, is GAGVSQTPSNKVTEKGKYVELRCDPISGHTALYWYRQSLGQGPEFLIYFQGTGAADDSGLPNDRFFAVRPEGSVSTLKIQRTERGDSAVYLCASSPSGRVTYNEQFFGPGTRLTVL.

V is TRBV28 and J is TRBJ2-1; no clear D gene. Trimming stripped 3 bases from V and 3 bases from J, with 9 bases between. The CDR3 length is 14 residues. The germline V gene has CDR1 MDHEN and CDR2 SYDVKM. In DNA, the CDR3 is TGTGCCAGCAGTTTTCACCCGGGCTACAATGAGCAGTTCTTC. Protein: CASSFHPGYNEQFF.

The genes are TRBV28 and TRBJ1-1; 8 bases align to TRBD1. CDR3 length equals 14 residues. CDR1 is MDHEN and CDR2 is SYDVKM in the germline V gene. With V trimmed by 2 bases and J by 6 bases, 5 bases remained unmatched. The chain's CDR3 is CASSLTPGGAEAFF. The CDR3 bases are TGTGCCAGCAGTTTAACCCCAGGGGGCGCTGAAGCTTTCTTT.

This chain connects TRBV18 to TRBJ1-1; the D is unclear. This CDR3 spans 13 amino acids. Germline CDR1 is KGHSH and CDR2 is LQKENI. V lost 3 bases to trimming and J lost 4 bases, with 9 bases between them. CDR3 region: CASSPTRGTEAFF. For the CDR3, the DNA is TGTGCCAGCTCACCCACGCGTGGCACTGAAGCTTTCTTT. Together with reference TRBV18 and TRBJ1-1, the CDR3 gives the full variable domain: NAGVMQNPRHLVRRRGQEARLRCSPMKGHSHVYWYRQLPEEGLKFMVYLQKENIIDESGMPKERFSAEFPKEGPSILRIQQVVRGDSAAYFCASSPTRGTEAFFGQGTRLTVV.

V and J are TRBV7-8 and TRBJ2-7; a possible D gene is TRBD2 (5 bases). V was cut by 1 base and J by 4 bases, with 11 bases left in between. CDR3 length: 14 amino acids. The germline gives CDR1 SGHVS, CDR2 FQNEAQ. In DNA form, the CDR3 reads TGTGCCAGCAGCTTAGAGCCTAGCCGGTACGAGCAGTACTTC. Protein: CASSLEPSRYEQYF.

V usage is TRBV30 and J usage is TRBJ1-1; the D gene is possibly TRBD1 (5 bases). Trimming removed 7 bases at V and 0 bases at J, with 9 bases between. There are 12 residues in the CDR3. The germline gives CDR1 GTSNPN, CDR2 SVGIG (reference sequence). The CDR3, as DNA: TGTGCCTCGGGACTGATGAACACTGAAGCTTTCTTT. Amino acids: CASGLMNTEAFF.

The sample holds a few counts of this clone. This chain joins TRBV19 and TRBJ2-4; maybe TRBD1 (6 bases). Trimming removed 2 bases from V and 0 bases from J, with 20 bases in between. Germline assignment: CDR1 LNHDA and CDR2 SQIVND (reference sequence). This CDR3 region has 19 residues. The CDR3 DNA is TGTGCCAGTAGTATACGCATGCGTGTGGGGGCTCAAGCCAAAAACATTCAGTACTTC. As protein: CASSIRMRVGAQAKNIQYF.

This chain uses TRBV28 with TRBJ1-1, with 7 bases matching TRBD1. The V segment lost 8 bases and the J segment 3 bases; nucleotides outside the gene matches: 12. Germline V lookup: CDR1 MDHEN, CDR2 SYDVKM. CDR3 size: 15 residues. This CDR3 reads CASYSQQGTYTEAFF. The CDR3 nucleotides are TGTGCCAGCTATTCCCAACAGGGGACGTACACTGAAGCTTTCTTT.

This clone was observed a handful of times. The rearrangement joins TRBV7-9 to TRBJ2-7; 9 bases align to TRBD1. Unmatched junction bases numbered 6, after V lost 0 bases and J lost 6 bases. The CDR3 totals 15 residues. CDR1 SEHNR and CDR2 FQNEAQ come from the germline V gene (reference sequence). CDR3 bases: TGTGCCAGCAGCTTAGCTGGGACAGGGCAGTCCGAGCAGTACTTC. Translation gives CASSLAGTGQSEQYF.

The V gene is TRBV4-2, the J gene TRBJ2-1; possibly TRBD2 for D (6 bases). Trimming took 4 bases from V and 4 from J, leaving 14 bases between them. CDR1 and CDR2 from the germline V gene are LGHNA and YNFKEQ. This CDR3 comprises 15 residues. In nucleotides, the CDR3 is TGTGCCAGCAGCCCCATTACGGGAGATTACAATGAGCAGTTCTTC. Translated: CASSPITGDYNEQFF.

J is TRBJ1-2 and V is TRBV9; tentatively, D is TRBD1 (6 bases). Germline V lookup: CDR1 SGDLS, CDR2 YYNGEE. This CDR3 spans 14 amino acids. V was shortened by 4 bases and J by 4 bases, with 14 bases between the two germline ends. CDR3 region: CASSPPDRSYGYTF. The CDR3 DNA follows: TGTGCCAGCAGCCCACCTGACAGGTCCTATGGCTACACCTTC.

This rearrangement joins TRBV4-2 to TRBJ2-3; 8 nucleotides match TRBD2. The V gene end was trimmed by 0 bases and the J gene end by 5 bases; junction bases not matched to a gene: 4. Germline V gene data show CDR1 as LGHNA and CDR2 as YNFKEQ. The CDR3 has 15 residues. In nucleotides, the CDR3 is TGTGCCAGCAGCCAAGAACCCCGGGGGGGAGATACGCAGTATTTT. Translated: CASSQEPRGGDTQYF.

This clone has a single count. This chain joins TRBV10-3 and TRBJ2-5; possibly TRBD2 for D (5 bases). The V end lost 0 bases, the J end lost 1 base, and 12 bases lay between the germline ends. This CDR3 comprises 16 residues. Germline V gives CDR1 ENHRY, CDR2 SYGVKD. The CDR3 sequence is CAISESTGRGQETQYF. CDR3 sequence (DNA): TGTGCCATCAGTGAGTCGACGGGGAGAGGCCAAGAGACCCAGTACTTC.

The chain's CDR3 is CASSQSRQGDGYTF. The CDR3 nucleotides read TGTGCCAGCAGCCAATCACGGCAGGGGGATGGCTACACCTTC. The chain links TRBV4-2 to TRBJ1-2; TRBD1 aligns across 7 bases. V was clipped by 2 bases and J by 6 bases; unmatched bases: 6. In germline, CDR1 is LGHNA, CDR2 YNFKEQ. The CDR3 is 14 residues long.